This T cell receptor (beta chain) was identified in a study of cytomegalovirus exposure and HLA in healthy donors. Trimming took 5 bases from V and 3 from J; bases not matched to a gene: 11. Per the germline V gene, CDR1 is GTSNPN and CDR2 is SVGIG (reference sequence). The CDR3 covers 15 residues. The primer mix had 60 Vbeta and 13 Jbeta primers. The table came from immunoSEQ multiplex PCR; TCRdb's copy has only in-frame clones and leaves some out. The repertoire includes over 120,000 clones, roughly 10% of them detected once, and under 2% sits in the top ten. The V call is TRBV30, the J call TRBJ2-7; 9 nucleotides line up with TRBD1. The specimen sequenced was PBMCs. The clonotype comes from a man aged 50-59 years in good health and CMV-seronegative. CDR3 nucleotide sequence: TGTGCCTGGGATGGGGGGCAGGGACAGGGCTACGAGCAGTACTTC. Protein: CAWDGGQGQGYEQYF. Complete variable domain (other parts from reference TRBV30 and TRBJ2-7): SQTIHQWPATLVQPVGSPLSLECTVEGTSNPNLYWYRQAAGRGLQLLFYSVGIGQISSEVPQNLSASRPQDRQFILSSKKLLLSDSGFYLCAWDGGQGQGYEQYFGPGTRLTVT.